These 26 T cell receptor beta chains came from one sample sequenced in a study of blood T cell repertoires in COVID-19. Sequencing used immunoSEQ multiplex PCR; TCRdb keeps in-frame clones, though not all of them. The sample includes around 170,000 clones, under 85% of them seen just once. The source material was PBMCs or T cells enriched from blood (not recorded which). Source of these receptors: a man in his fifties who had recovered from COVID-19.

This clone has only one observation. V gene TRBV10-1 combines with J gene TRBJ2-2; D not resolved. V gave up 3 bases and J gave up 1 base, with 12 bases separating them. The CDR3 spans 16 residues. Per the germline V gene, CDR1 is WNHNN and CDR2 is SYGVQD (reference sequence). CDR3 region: CASSDRHLMNTGELFF. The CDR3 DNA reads TGCGCCAGCAGTGACCGACACCTAATGAACACCGGGGAGCTGTTTTTT.

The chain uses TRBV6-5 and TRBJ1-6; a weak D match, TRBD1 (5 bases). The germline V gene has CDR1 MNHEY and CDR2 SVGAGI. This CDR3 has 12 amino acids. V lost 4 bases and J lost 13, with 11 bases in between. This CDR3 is CASSSPGFPLHF. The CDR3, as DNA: TGTGCCAGCAGTTCCCCAGGGTTTCCCCTCCACTTT.

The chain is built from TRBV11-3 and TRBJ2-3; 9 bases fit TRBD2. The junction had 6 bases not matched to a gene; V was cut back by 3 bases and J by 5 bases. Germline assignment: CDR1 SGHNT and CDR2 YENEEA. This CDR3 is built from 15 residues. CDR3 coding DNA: TGTGCCAGCAGCTTCCGCGGGGGGGCCGGAGATACGCAGTATTTT. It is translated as CASSFRGGAGDTQYF.

The CDR3 sequence is CASSVLTTGTETQYF. The CDR3 nucleotides are TGCGCCAGCAGCGTCTTAACCACAGGGACAGAGACCCAGTACTTC. The rearrangement uses TRBV5-1 and TRBJ2-5, with a possible D match to TRBD1 (6 bases). Germline V CDR1 and CDR2: SGHRS, YFSETQ. Between the trimmed V and J ends, which lost 4 bases and 4 bases, there was a span of 17 bases. The CDR3 totals 15 residues.

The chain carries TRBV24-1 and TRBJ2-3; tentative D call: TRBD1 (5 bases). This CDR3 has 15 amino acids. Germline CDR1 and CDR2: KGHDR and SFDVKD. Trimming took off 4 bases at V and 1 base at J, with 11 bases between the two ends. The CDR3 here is CATSDPDTRTDTQYF. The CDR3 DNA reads TGTGCCACCAGTGACCCGGACACCCGCACAGATACGCAGTATTTT.

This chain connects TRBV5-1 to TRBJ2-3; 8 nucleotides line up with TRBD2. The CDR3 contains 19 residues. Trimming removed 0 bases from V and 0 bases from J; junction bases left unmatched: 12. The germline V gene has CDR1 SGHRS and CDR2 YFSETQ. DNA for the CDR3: TGCGCCAGCAGCTTGGTACCCCGGGGAGCGGGGGCGAGCACAGATACGCAGTATTTT. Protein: CASSLVPRGAGASTDTQYF.

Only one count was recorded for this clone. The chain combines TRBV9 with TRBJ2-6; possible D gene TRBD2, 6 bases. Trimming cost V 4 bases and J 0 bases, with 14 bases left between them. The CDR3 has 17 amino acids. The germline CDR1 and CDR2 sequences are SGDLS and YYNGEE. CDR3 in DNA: TGTGCCAGCAGCCCTCAGCTAGCGAACTCTGGGGCCAACGTCCTGACTTTC. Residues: CASSPQLANSGANVLTF.

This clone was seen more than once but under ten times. The CDR3: CASSEDREIYEQYF. In nucleotides, the CDR3 is TGTGCCAGCAGTGAAGACAGGGAGATATACGAGCAGTACTTC. J is TRBJ2-7 and V is TRBV6-1; possible D gene TRBD1, 6 bases. The CDR3 runs 14 residues. The germline gives CDR1 MNHNS, CDR2 SASEGT. V was clipped by 1 base and J by 4 bases, with 11 bases between them.

CDR3 bases: TGTGCCAGCAGCCAAGTCAGTGACAGGAACACTGAAGCTTTCTTT. It specifies CASSQVSDRNTEAFF. The chain employs TRBV3-1 (or the pseudogene TRBV3-2) and TRBJ1-1; TRBD1 might be the D (5 bases). Trimming stripped 1 base from V and 1 base from J, with 10 bases between. Germline V gene sequence: CDR1 LGHDT, CDR2 YNNKEL (reference sequence). The length of the CDR3 is 15 residues.

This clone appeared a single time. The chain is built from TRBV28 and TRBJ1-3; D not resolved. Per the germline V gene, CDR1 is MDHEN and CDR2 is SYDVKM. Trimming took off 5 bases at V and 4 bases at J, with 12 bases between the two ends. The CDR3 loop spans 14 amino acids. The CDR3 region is CASSTPGEGNTIYF. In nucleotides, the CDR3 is TGTGCCAGCAGTACCCCGGGAGAGGGAAACACCATATATTTT. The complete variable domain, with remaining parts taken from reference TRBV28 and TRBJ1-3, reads DVKVTQSSRYLVKRTGEKVFLECVQDMDHENMFWYRQDPGLGLRLIYFSYDVKMKEKGDIPEGYSVSREKKERFSLILESASTNQTSMYLCASSTPGEGNTIYFGEGSWLTVV.

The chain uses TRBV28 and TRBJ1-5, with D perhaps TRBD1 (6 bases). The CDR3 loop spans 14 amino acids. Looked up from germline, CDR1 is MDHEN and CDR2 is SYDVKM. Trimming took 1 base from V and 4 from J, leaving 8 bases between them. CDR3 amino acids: CASSLSDRNQPQHF. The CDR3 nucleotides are TGTGCCAGCAGTTTATCCGACAGGAATCAGCCCCAGCATTTT. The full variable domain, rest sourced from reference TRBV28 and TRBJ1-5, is DVKVTQSSRYLVKRTGEKVFLECVQDMDHENMFWYRQDPGLGLRLIYFSYDVKMKEKGDIPEGYSVSREKKERFSLILESASTNQTSMYLCASSLSDRNQPQHFGDGTRLSIL.

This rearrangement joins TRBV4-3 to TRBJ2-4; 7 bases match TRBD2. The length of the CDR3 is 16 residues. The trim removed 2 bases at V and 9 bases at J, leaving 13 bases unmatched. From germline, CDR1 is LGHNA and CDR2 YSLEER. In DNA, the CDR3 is TGCGCCAGCAGCCAAAGGCCCGGGGAGGGATTGGGCATTCAGTACTTC. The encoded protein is CASSQRPGEGLGIQYF.

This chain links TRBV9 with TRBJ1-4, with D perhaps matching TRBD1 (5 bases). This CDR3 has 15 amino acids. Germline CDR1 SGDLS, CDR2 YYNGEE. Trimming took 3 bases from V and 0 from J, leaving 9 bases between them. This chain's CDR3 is CASSATVSTNEKLFF. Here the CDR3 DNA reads TGTGCCAGCAGCGCGACAGTCTCAACTAATGAAAAACTGTTTTTT.

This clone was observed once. CDR3 protein: CASSYSDRASPLHF. CDR3 sequence (DNA): TGTGCCAGCAGTTACTCCGACAGGGCGTCGCCCCTCCACTTT. V and J are TRBV6-5 and TRBJ1-6, with 7 bases that match TRBD1. Per the germline V gene, CDR1 is MNHEY and CDR2 is SVGAGI. The CDR3 is 14 residues long. The junction had 6 bases not matched to a gene; V was cut back by 0 bases and J by 13 bases.

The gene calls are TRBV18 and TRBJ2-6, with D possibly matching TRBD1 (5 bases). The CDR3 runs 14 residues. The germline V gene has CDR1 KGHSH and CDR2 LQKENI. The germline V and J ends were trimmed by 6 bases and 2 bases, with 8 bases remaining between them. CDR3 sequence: CASSQGTGANVLTF. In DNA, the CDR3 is TGTGCCAGCTCTCAGGGCACTGGGGCCAACGTCCTGACTTTC. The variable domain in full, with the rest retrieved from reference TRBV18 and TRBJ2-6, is NAGVMQNPRHLVRRRGQEARLRCSPMKGHSHVYWYRQLPEEGLKFMVYLQKENIIDESGMPKERFSAEFPKEGPSILRIQQVVRGDSAAYFCASSQGTGANVLTFGAGSRLTVL.

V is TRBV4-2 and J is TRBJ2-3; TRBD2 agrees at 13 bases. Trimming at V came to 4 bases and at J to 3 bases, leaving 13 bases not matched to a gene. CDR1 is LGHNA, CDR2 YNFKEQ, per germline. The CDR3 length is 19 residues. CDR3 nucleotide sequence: TGTGCCAGCAGCCGAGACACTAGCGGGGGGGCTCTAGGTACAGATACGCAGTATTTT. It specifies CASSRDTSGGALGTDTQYF.

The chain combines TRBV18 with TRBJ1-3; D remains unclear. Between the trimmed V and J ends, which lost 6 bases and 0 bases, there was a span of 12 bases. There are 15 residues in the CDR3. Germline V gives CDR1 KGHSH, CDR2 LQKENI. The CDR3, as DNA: TGTGCCAGCTCGCGTGGAGGCAGCTCTGGAAACACCATATATTTT. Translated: CASSRGGSSGNTIYF.

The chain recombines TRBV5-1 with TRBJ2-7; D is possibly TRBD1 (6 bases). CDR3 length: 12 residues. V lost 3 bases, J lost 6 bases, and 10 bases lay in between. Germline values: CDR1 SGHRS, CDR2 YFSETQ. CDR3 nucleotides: TGCGCCAGCAGCTCGCAGGGGTTCGAGCAGTACTTC. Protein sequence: CASSSQGFEQYF.

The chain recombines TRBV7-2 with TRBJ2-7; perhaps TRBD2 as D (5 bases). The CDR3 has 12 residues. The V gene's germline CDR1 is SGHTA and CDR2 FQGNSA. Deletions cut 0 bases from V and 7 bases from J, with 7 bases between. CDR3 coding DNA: TGTGCCAGCAGCTTAGCGAGGAGGGAGCAGTACTTC. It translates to CASSLARREQYF.

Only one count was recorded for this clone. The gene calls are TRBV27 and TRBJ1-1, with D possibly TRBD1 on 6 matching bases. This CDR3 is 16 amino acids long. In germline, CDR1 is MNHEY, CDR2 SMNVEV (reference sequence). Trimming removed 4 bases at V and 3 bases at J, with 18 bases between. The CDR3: CASSSQRQVRDTEAFF. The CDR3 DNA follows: TGTGCCAGCAGTTCCCAACGACAGGTACGGGACACTGAAGCTTTCTTT.

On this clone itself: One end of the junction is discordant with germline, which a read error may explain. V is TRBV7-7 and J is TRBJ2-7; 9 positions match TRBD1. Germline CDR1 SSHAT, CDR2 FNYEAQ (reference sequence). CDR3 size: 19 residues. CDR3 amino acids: CASSSSSSSGDRVSYEQYF. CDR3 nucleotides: TGTGCTAGCAGCTCTTCTTCTTCATCGGGGGACAGGGTCTCCTACGAGCAGTACTTC.

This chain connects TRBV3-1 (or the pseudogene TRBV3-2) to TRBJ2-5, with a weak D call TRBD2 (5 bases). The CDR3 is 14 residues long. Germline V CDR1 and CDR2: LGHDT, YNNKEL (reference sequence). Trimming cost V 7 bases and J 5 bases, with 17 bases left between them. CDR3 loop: CASNLGVSGETQYF. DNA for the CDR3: TGTGCCAGCAACCTAGGAGTATCGGGGGAGACCCAGTACTTC.

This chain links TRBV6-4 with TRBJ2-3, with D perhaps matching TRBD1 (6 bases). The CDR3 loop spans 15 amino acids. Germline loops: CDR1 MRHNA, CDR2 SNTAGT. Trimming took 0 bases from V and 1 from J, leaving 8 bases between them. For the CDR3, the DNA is TGTGCCAGCAGTGACTCGCCAGGGGGCACAGATACGCAGTATTTT. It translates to CASSDSPGGTDTQYF.

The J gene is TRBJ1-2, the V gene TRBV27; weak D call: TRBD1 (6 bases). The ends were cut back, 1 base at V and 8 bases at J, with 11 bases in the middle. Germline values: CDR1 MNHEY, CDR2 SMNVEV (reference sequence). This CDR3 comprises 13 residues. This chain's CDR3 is CASSLFRGGGYTF. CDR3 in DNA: TGTGCCAGCAGTTTATTCAGGGGCGGCGGCTACACCTTC.

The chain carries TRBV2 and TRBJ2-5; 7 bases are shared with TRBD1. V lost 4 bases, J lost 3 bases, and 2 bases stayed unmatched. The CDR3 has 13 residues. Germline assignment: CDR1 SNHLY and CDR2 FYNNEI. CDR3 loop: CASSAGQKETQYF. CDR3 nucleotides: TGTGCCAGCAGTGCGGGACAGAAAGAGACCCAGTACTTC. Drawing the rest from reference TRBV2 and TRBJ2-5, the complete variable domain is EPEVTQTPSHQVTQMGQEVILRCVPISNHLYFYWYRQILGQKVEFLVSFYNNEISEKSEIFDDQFSVERPDGSNFTLKIRSTKLEDSAMYFCASSAGQKETQYFGPGTRLLVL.

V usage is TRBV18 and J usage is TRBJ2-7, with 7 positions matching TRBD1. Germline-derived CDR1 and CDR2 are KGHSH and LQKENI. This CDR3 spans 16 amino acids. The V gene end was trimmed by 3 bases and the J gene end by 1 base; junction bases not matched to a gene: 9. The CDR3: CASSPGDREWSYEQYF. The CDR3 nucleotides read TGTGCCAGCTCACCTGGAGACAGGGAGTGGTCCTACGAGCAGTACTTC.